These 21 T cell receptor beta chains share one sample of origin, sequenced in a study of T cell repertoires in cytomegalovirus infection (dated by TCRdb to the late 2010s). Sequencer: Illumina HiSeq 1500. TCRdb trimmed the raw reads at Q25, called clones with MiXCR and kept productive beta chains. CDR3 protein duplicates are merged, each entry listing the most common genes and DNA. Counted in this sample were 600,000 to 800,000 distinct CDR3 sequences; 20% to 30% of them appeared once. The ten largest account for 7% to 9% of the sample. Sequences were obtained from CD8+ T cells from PBMCs. All receptors come from a human donor in good health (CMV status not recorded). Some clones in this sample may be carry-over from other donors' samples.

This clonotype was observed a few times. The V gene is TRBV6-5, the J gene TRBJ2-3, with 10 positions matching TRBD1. V was pared by 4 bases and J by 7 bases, with 5 bases of the junction left unmatched. The germline gives CDR1 MNHEY, CDR2 SVGAGI. The CDR3 runs 14 residues. The CDR3 protein is CASSSGTGANTQYF. DNA for the CDR3: TGTGCCAGCAGTTCCGGGACAGGGGCTAATACGCAGTATTTT.

The V call is TRBV14, the J call TRBJ1-6, with 10 bases fitting TRBD1. Unmatched junction bases numbered 10, after V lost 0 bases and J lost 8 bases. The CDR3 totals 18 residues. Germline V gives CDR1 SGHDN, CDR2 FVKESK. The CDR3 protein is CASSQDIGTGEPHSPLHF. The CDR3 nucleotides read TGTGCCAGCAGCCAAGATATAGGGACAGGGGAACCCCATTCACCCCTCCACTTT.

This clonotype has more than one count but fewer than ten. As DNA, the CDR3 is TGTGCCAGCAGCCAAGAAGCCGGGACTAGTTCCTACAATGAGCAGTTCTTC. It specifies CASSQEAGTSSYNEQFF. The chain has TRBV11-2 and TRBJ2-1; 8 bases line up with TRBD2. Trimming took 5 bases from V and 1 from J; bases not matched to a gene: 10. Germline-derived CDR1 and CDR2 are SGHAT and FQNNGV. The CDR3 contains 17 residues. The full variable domain, with the rest looked up from reference TRBV11-2 and TRBJ2-1, is EAGVAQSPRYKIIEKRQSVAFWCNPISGHATLYWYQQILGQGPKLLIQFQNNGVVDDSQLPKDRFSAERLKGVDSTLKIQPAKLEDSAVYLCASSQEAGTSSYNEQFFGPGTRLTVL.

V is TRBV29-1 and J is TRBJ2-5; TRBD1 aligns across 8 bases. The CDR3 is made up of 13 amino acids. The germline CDR1 and CDR2 sequences are SQVTM and ANQGSEA. V gave up 7 bases and J gave up 1 base; unmatched junction bases: 5. The CDR3: CSARTGTQETQYF. The CDR3 DNA is TGCAGCGCCAGGACAGGGACCCAAGAGACCCAGTACTTC.

Ten or more counts support this clonotype. J is TRBJ2-3 and V is TRBV7-2; no clear D gene. The CDR3 loop spans 10 amino acids. Per the germline V gene, CDR1 is SGHTA and CDR2 is FQGNSA. The V end was cut by 8 bases, the J end by 7 bases, with 7 bases between. CDR3 protein: CASAQYTQYF. The CDR3 region has the DNA TGTGCCAGCGCGCAATATACGCAGTATTTT. The full variable domain, in which reference TRBV7-2 and TRBJ2-3 provide the parts outside the CDR3, is GAGVSQSPSNKVTEKGKDVELRCDPISGHTALYWYRQSLGQGLEFLIYFQGNSAPDKSGLPSDRFSAERTGGSVSTLTIQRTQQEDSAVYLCASAQYTQYFGPGTRLTVL.

This clonotype came up a few times. This chain joins TRBV12-3 or TRBV12-4 and TRBJ2-3; 9 bases agree with TRBD2. V was clipped by 5 bases and J by 2 bases; unmatched bases: 8. The CDR3 runs to 16 residues. In DNA form, the CDR3 reads TGTGCCAGCAGTCCCGGGGCGGGGGGGACCACAGATACGCAGTATTTT. This translates into CASSPGAGGTTDTQYF.

The chain joins TRBV28 to TRBJ1-1, with 9 bases identical to TRBD1. Germline trimming cut 6 bases from V and 7 bases from J; bases unmatched to any gene: 12. Germline loops: CDR1 MDHEN, CDR2 SYDVKM. There are 15 residues in the CDR3. CDR3 protein: CASRPRDRVAIEAFF. The DNA for the CDR3 is TGTGCCAGCAGACCCCGGGACAGGGTTGCAATTGAAGCTTTCTTT.

The rearrangement uses TRBV29-1 and TRBJ2-3; 9 bases agree with TRBD1. Germline CDR1 SQVTM, CDR2 ANQGSEA. Trimming cost V 1 base and J 3 bases; bases outside gene matches: 8. The CDR3 has 16 residues. The CDR3 protein is CSVEAPQGASTDTQYF. As DNA, the CDR3 is TGCAGCGTTGAAGCCCCACAGGGGGCATCGACAGATACGCAGTATTTT.

This clonotype was counted a few times. The V gene is TRBV9, the J gene TRBJ2-3; the match to TRBD1 covers 12 bases. This CDR3 comprises 16 residues. The germline CDR1 and CDR2 sequences are SGDLS and YYNGEE. After removal of 3 bases from V and 4 bases from J, the junction contained 6 bases not matched to a gene. The CDR3 loop is CASSEGTGGPPDTQYF. As DNA, the CDR3 is TGTGCCAGCAGCGAAGGGACAGGGGGCCCCCCAGATACGCAGTATTTT.

The chain has TRBV5-1 and TRBJ2-3; 7 bases are a match to TRBD2. The V and J ends lost 2 bases and 2 bases, in that order; junction bases with no gene match: 8. The CDR3 totals 16 residues. From germline, CDR1 is SGHRS and CDR2 YFSETQ. The CDR3 spells CASSFDERGYTDTQYF. The CDR3 DNA sequence: TGCGCCAGCAGCTTTGACGAGCGGGGTTACACAGATACGCAGTATTTT.

V is TRBV29-1 and J is TRBJ1-2; no reliable D call. The germline CDR1 and CDR2 sequences are SQVTM and ANQGSEA. Trimming stripped 7 bases from V and 2 bases from J, with 11 bases between. There are 12 residues in the CDR3. CDR3 loop: CSAPDGNYGYTF. CDR3 sequence (DNA): TGCAGCGCCCCGGACGGAAACTATGGCTACACCTTC.

This clonotype was seen more than once but under ten times. The chain recombines TRBV24-1 with TRBJ2-1; no clear D. The V and J ends lost 3 bases and 8 bases respectively, with 13 bases between them. Germline V CDR1 and CDR2: KGHDR, SFDVKD. The CDR3 extends over 14 amino acids. CDR3 sequence reads: CATSDRWKVYEQFF. The CDR3 DNA reads as TGTGCCACCAGTGATCGATGGAAGGTCTATGAGCAGTTCTTC.

The genes are TRBV9 and TRBJ2-1; D tentatively fits TRBD1 or TRBD2 (6 bases each). Trimming pared 4 bases from V and 6 bases from J, leaving 26 bases between. The germline gives CDR1 SGDLS, CDR2 YYNGEE. The CDR3 length is 18 residues. CDR3: CASSPASVFDRSRNEQFF. For the CDR3, the DNA is TGTGCCAGCAGCCCTGCTAGCGTTTTCGACAGGTCCCGCAATGAGCAGTTCTTC.

The chain combines TRBV5-1 with TRBJ1-5; tentative D call: TRBD1 (5 bases). Germline assignment: CDR1 SGHRS and CDR2 YFSETQ. This CDR3 region has 12 residues. Trimming pared 4 bases from V and 10 bases from J, leaving 12 bases between. The CDR3 coding sequence is TGCGCCAGCAGCGACAGAGAAGGTCCCCAGCATTTT. This sequence encodes CASSDREGPQHF.

The chain uses TRBV5-1 and TRBJ2-2; D possibly matches TRBD1 or TRBD2 (6 bases each). Germline V gene sequence: CDR1 SGHRS, CDR2 YFSETQ. Trimming pared 4 bases from V and 0 bases from J, leaving 13 bases between. This CDR3 has 16 amino acids. CDR3 bases: TGCGCCAGCAGCGGGCGGGACAAGGCGAACACCGGGGAGCTGTTTTTT. Translated: CASSGRDKANTGELFF.

The V call is TRBV14, the J call TRBJ2-7; no clear D gene. V was cut by 1 base and J by 2 bases, with 12 bases left in between. In germline, CDR1 is SGHDN, CDR2 FVKESK. This CDR3 spans 15 amino acids. The CDR3 bases are TGTGCCAGCAGCCAAGTGGACCTAAATACCTACGAGCAGTACTTC. Translated, it gives CASSQVDLNTYEQYF.

This clonotype showed up just a few times. This chain uses TRBV2 with TRBJ2-4; TRBD1 agrees at 7 bases. CDR1 and CDR2 (germline): SNHLY, FYNNEI. There are 19 residues in the CDR3. V lost 9 bases, J lost 1 base, and 21 bases stayed unmatched. In DNA, the CDR3 is TGTGCCAGTAGCCCCCTGAGACAGGGACGTCTTATTGCCAAAAACATTCAGTACTTC. It codes for CASSPLRQGRLIAKNIQYF.

A single count supports this clonotype. V gene TRBV14 combines with J gene TRBJ2-7, with 14 bases aligning to TRBD2. The CDR3 runs to 15 residues. Germline CDR1 SGHDN, CDR2 FVKESK. The DNA of the CDR3 is TGTGCCAGCAGTAAGGGACTAGCGGGGGCCTACGAGCAGCACGTC. It is translated as CASSKGLAGAYEQHV.

This clonotype showed up many times. The chain joins TRBV7-9 to TRBJ2-3; the match to TRBD1 covers 9 bases. Germline CDR1 is SEHNR and CDR2 is FQNEAQ (reference sequence). The CDR3 is made up of 16 amino acids. V shed 5 bases, J shed 4 bases, and the junction held 10 bases outside the gene matches. DNA for the CDR3: TGTGCCAGCAGCGTTAGACAGGGGGGACCCCCAGATACGCAGTATTTT. Amino acids: CASSVRQGGPPDTQYF.

This clonotype was seen many times. The chain links TRBV28 to TRBJ2-3; D remains ambiguous. This CDR3 contains 15 residues. V was trimmed by 2 bases and J by 2 bases, leaving 11 bases between them. The V gene's germline CDR1 is MDHEN and CDR2 SYDVKM. The CDR3 nucleotides read TGTGCCAGCAGTTTACGGTCGGCCCCCACAGATACGCAGTATTTT. Its protein product is CASSLRSAPTDTQYF.

This clonotype was counted only a few times. The CDR3 spells CASSQAGSAEAFF. The DNA for the CDR3 is TGTGCCAGCAGCCAAGCTGGGTCGGCTGAAGCTTTCTTT. This chain connects TRBV12-3 or TRBV12-4 to TRBJ1-1; D unclear. This CDR3 is 13 amino acids long. Trimming stripped 6 bases from V and 6 bases from J, with 14 bases between.